Listed below are T cell receptor beta chains from one sample, sequenced in a study of OX40 agonist ivuxolimab in advanced cancers. Some clones are missing from TCRdb's copy, which holds only in-frame ones; the method was immunoSEQ multiplex PCR. The sample yields 60,000 to 90,000 clones, about 85% seen once. The specimen comprised CD4+ or CD8+ T cells sorted from blood, sampled in a trial of the OX40 agonist ivuxolimab. The origin of the receptors is an adult with an advanced solid tumor such as melanoma, head and neck, liver or kidney cancer. Each CDR3 is given with its conserved first and last residue. D genes are given only for firm matches.

d_call cdr3_length j_call v_call cdr3_aa
. 17 TRBJ1-2 TRBV9 CASSPEGGLTGSYGYTF
TRBD1 15 TRBJ1-4 TRBV5-5 CASSPGGNGNEKLFF
TRBD2 15 TRBJ2-3 TRBV7-2 CASSWTSGGTDTQYF
. 15 TRBJ2-3 TRBV10-2 CASSPDAVPGDTQYF
. 15 TRBJ1-6 TRBV2 CASSEARLYNSPLHF
. 13 TRBJ2-7 TRBV18 CASSPGGFGEQYF
TRBD1 16 TRBJ2-7 TRBV5-5 CASSLDWGQSSYEQYF
TRBD1 15 TRBJ1-5 TRBV6-6 CASSYGGTGYQPQHF
TRBD1 19 TRBJ2-7 TRBV7-2 CASSSPVPGQAPRAYEQYF
TRBD1 17 TRBJ2-2 TRBV4-3 CASSQEGGPTNTGELFF